What follows describes a single T cell receptor beta chain. The data belong to a study of blood T cell repertoires in COVID-19. Authors' analysis steps: Estimation of nucleated cell counts was performed using reference gene primer amplification. Clones were read by immunoSEQ multiplex PCR, and TCRdb kept only the in-frame ones, dropping some. V, J and clone size were drawn from that table, and D and trimming were deduced from the DNA. The sample lists under 500,000 clones; about 85% were seen once. CDR3 length equals 15 residues. The germline CDR1 and CDR2 sequences are PRHDT and FYEKMQ (reference sequence). V was clipped by 6 bases and J by 4 bases, with 15 bases between them. The age range of participants was about 18 to 89 years, with residence in some 25 US areas.

The V gene is TRBV13, the J gene TRBJ2-2, with D perhaps matching TRBD1 (5 bases). This clonotype was sampled from a woman aged 18 to 35 with acute COVID-19. Sequencing used PBMCs or T cells enriched from blood (not recorded which). In DNA form, the CDR3 reads TGTGCCAGCAGTCCCCAGGGTTTAAGCACCGGGGAGCTGTTTTTT. Translated, it gives CASSPQGLSTGELFF. Complete variable domain (other parts from reference TRBV13 and TRBJ2-2): AAGVIQSPRHLIKEKRETATLKCYPIPRHDTVYWYQQGPGQDPQFLISFYEKMQSDKGSIPDRFSAQQFSDYHSELNMSSLELGDSALYFCASSPQGLSTGELFFGEGSRLTVL.